This T cell receptor (beta chain) was retrieved from a study of CD8+ T cells in alopecia areata. Turning to the study itself: Tofacitinib administration to treated patients was oral, at 5 to 10 mg twice daily.

Extraction of RNA preceded its reverse transcription into cDNA, which served as the sequencing template. Some clones are missing from TCRdb's copy, which holds only in-frame ones; the method was immunoSEQ multiplex PCR. The sample carries some 130,000 clones, 49% recorded once. CDR3 length: 13 residues. The V and J ends lost 0 bases and 9 bases respectively, with 9 bases between them. Germline V lookup: CDR1 MNHEY, CDR2 SVGAGI. Peripheral blood and lesional scalp punch biopsies were taken from alopecia areata patients. A FACSAria was used to sort CD4+ and CD8+ T cells. These cells came from PBMCs. The genes are TRBV6-5 and TRBJ2-1; perhaps D is TRBD1 or TRBD2 (5 bases each). The clonotype comes from a human donor with alopecia areata. The sequencing here drew on CD8+ T cells sorted from blood, taken at week 0. The CDR3 loop is CASSYSRGGEQFF. As DNA, the CDR3 is TGTGCCAGCAGTTACTCGAGGGGCGGTGAGCAGTTCTTC.